Listed below are T cell receptor beta chains from one sample, sequenced in a study of blood T cell repertoires in COVID-19. Here immunoSEQ multiplex PCR was the method, and the copy in TCRdb shows in-frame clones only, minus some. The sample has some 300,000 clones, approximately 89% seen once. The sequenced material came from peripheral blood. Receptor source: a woman aged 30 to 39 who had recovered from COVID-19. Both conserved end residues are part of each CDR3. The D gene is left open where the match is weak. Not all rows give a size; the values are once, few, many and, for expanded clones, a class.

clone_size,j_call,d_call,v_call,cdr3_aa,cdr3_nt
NA,TRBJ2-7,NA,TRBV28,CASSLWQGKYEQYF,TGTGCCAGCAGTTTGTGGCAGGGGAAGTACGAGCAGTACTTC
NA,TRBJ2-6,TRBD1,TRBV5-4,CASSFRTGESGANVLTF,TGTGCCAGCAGCTTTAGGACAGGAGAATCTGGGGCCAACGTCCTGACTTTC
NA,TRBJ2-1,NA,TRBV28,CASSPPRYVSYNEQFF,TGTGCCAGCTCCCCACCGCGGTACGTCTCCTACAATGAGCAGTTCTTC
NA,TRBJ1-1,NA,TRBV5-6,CASSFGETEAFF,TGTGCCAGCAGCTTCGGGGAAACTGAAGCTTTCTTT
NA,TRBJ2-1,NA,TRBV5-3,CARSLGSSPPVLDEQFF,TGTGCCAGAAGCTTGGGGTCTTCACCCCCCGTACTGGATGAGCAGTTCTTC
NA,TRBJ2-5,TRBD2,TRBV6-5,CASSYMGLAGQETQYF,TGTGCCAGCAGTTACATGGGACTAGCGGGGCAAGAGACCCAGTACTTC
NA,TRBJ1-6,NA,TRBV28,CASRLGGPDSPLHF,TGTGCCAGCAGACTCGGTGGGCCGGATTCACCCCTCCACTTT
NA,TRBJ1-6,TRBD1,TRBV10-3,CAISEQTGGGSPLHF,TGTGCCATCAGTGAACAGACAGGGGGTGGTTCACCCCTCCACTTT
NA,TRBJ2-3,TRBD2,TRBV28,CASSLGGATDTQYF,TGTGCCAGCAGTCTCGGGGGGGCCACAGATACGCAGTATTTT
NA,TRBJ2-1,TRBD2,TRBV5-1,CASSLGLAGSMNEQFF,TGCGCCAGCAGCTTGGGGCTAGCGGGGTCTATGAATGAGCAGTTCTTC
NA,TRBJ2-7,TRBD1,TRBV5-5,CASSSDRDSYEQYF,TGTGCCAGCAGCTCGGACAGGGACTCCTACGAGCAGTACTTC
NA,TRBJ1-2,TRBD1,TRBV10-3,CAIRGSGQDYGYTF,TGTGCCATCAGGGGATCTGGACAGGACTATGGCTACACCTTC
NA,TRBJ1-3,TRBD1,TRBV6-5,CASRQGLGNTIYF,TGTGCCAGCAGACAGGGGCTCGGAAACACCATATATTTT
NA,TRBJ2-1,TRBD2,TRBV5-1,CASSPRTSGVNEQFF,TGCGCCAGCAGCCCCAGGACTAGCGGGGTGAATGAGCAGTTCTTC
NA,TRBJ1-1,NA,TRBV6-2/TRBV6-3,CASSYRDTSSMNTEAFF,TGTGCCAGCAGTTACAGGGACACCTCCTCTATGAACACTGAAGCTTTCTTT
NA,TRBJ2-7,TRBD1,TRBV28,CASRKGAGGEQYF,TGTGCCAGCAGGAAGGGGGCGGGTGGTGAGCAGTACTTC
NA,TRBJ1-1,NA,TRBV7-3,CASSLIGGANTEAFF,TGTGCCAGCAGCTTAATTGGGGGGGCGAACACTGAAGCTTTCTTT
NA,TRBJ1-1,TRBD1,TRBV9,CASSALQGARTEAFF,TGTGCCAGCAGCGCCTTACAGGGGGCGCGTACTGAAGCTTTCTTT
once,TRBJ1-4,NA,TRBV15,CATSRGGRGEKLFF,TGTGCCACCAGCAGAGGGGGGCGTGGGGAAAAACTGTTTTTT
NA,TRBJ2-3,NA,TRBV2,CASSARQGTDTQYF,TGTGCCAGCAGTGCCCGACAGGGCACAGATACGCAGTATTTT
NA,TRBJ2-7,NA,TRBV7-9,CASSCRQVRDVVYEQYF,TGTGCCAGCAGCTGCCGACAGGTCAGGGACGTAGTCTACGAGCAGTACTTC
NA,TRBJ1-6,NA,TRBV27,CASSLSAGEYNSPLHF,TGTGCCAGCAGTTTATCGGCAGGGGAATATAATTCACCCCTCCACTTT
NA,TRBJ2-7,TRBD1,TRBV6-1,CASSARPGQGTYEQYF,TGTGCCAGCAGTGCCCGACCGGGACAGGGTACCTACGAGCAGTACTTC
NA,TRBJ1-1,NA,TRBV15,CATSGDSSTEAFF,TGTGCCACCAGCGGAGATAGTTCCACTGAAGCTTTCTTT
NA,TRBJ2-3,TRBD2,TRBV11-1,CASSSGLVPDTQYF,TGTGCCAGCAGCTCAGGACTAGTCCCAGATACGCAGTATTTT
NA,TRBJ2-2,TRBD2,TRBV2,CASSLSGGNTGELFF,TGTGCCAGCAGCCTAAGCGGGGGGAACACCGGGGAGCTGTTTTTT
NA,TRBJ2-2,NA,TRBV19,CASTLWGVNTGELFF,TGTGCCAGTACCTTATGGGGGGTAAACACCGGGGAGCTGTTTTTT
NA,TRBJ1-6,NA,TRBV3-1/TRBV3-2,CASSQGRSSYNSPLHF,TGTGCCAGCAGCCAGGGGCGGAGCTCCTATAATTCACCCCTCCACTTT
few,TRBJ1-4,NA,TRBV4-2,CASSQDFEAANEKLFF,TGTGCCAGCAGCCAAGATTTCGAGGCAGCTAATGAAAAACTGTTTTTT
NA,TRBJ2-3,TRBD2,TRBV30,CAWSDGLAGGADTQYF,TGTGCCTGGAGCGATGGGCTAGCGGGGGGCGCAGATACGCAGTATTTT
NA,TRBJ1-2,TRBD1,TRBV6-5,CASSFLIPTGANGYTF,TGTGCCAGCAGTTTCCTCATACCGACAGGGGCGAATGGCTACACCTTC
NA,TRBJ2-1,NA,TRBV4-1,CASRFTATSDYEQFF,TGCGCCAGCAGATTTACCGCGACTAGTGACTATGAGCAGTTCTTC
NA,TRBJ2-5,NA,TRBV19,CASSIPNGETQYF,TGTGCCAGTAGTATCCCTAACGGAGAGACCCAGTACTTC
NA,TRBJ2-2,NA,TRBV9,CASSVATRAATGELFF,TGTGCCAGCAGCGTAGCTACGCGGGCGGCCACCGGGGAGCTGTTTTTT
NA,TRBJ1-2,NA,TRBV7-9,CASSLGQEAGGYTF,TGTGCCAGCAGCTTAGGACAGGAGGCCGGGGGCTACACCTTC
NA,TRBJ1-6,NA,TRBV27,CASTPGGGNSPLHF,TGTGCCAGCACTCCGGGAGGGGGAAATTCACCCCTCCACTTT
NA,TRBJ1-2,NA,TRBV14,CASSPGDAYGYTF,TGTGCCAGCAGTCCAGGGGACGCCTATGGCTACACCTTC
NA,TRBJ1-4,TRBD1,TRBV2,CASREAGGVNEKLFF,TGTGCCAGCAGGGAAGCAGGGGGAGTCAATGAAAAACTGTTTTTT
NA,TRBJ1-3,NA,TRBV3-1/TRBV3-2,CASSQDWSTSGNTIYF,TGTGCCAGCAGCCAAGATTGGAGCACCTCTGGAAACACCATATATTTT
once,TRBJ2-3,NA,TRBV30,CAWNNNRGTDTQYF,TGTGCCTGGAACAACAATCGGGGAACAGATACGCAGTATTTT
once,TRBJ2-1,TRBD2,TRBV3-1/TRBV3-2,CASSPLSQGGYNEQFF,TGTGCCAGCAGCCCCCTGTCTCAGGGAGGGTACAATGAGCAGTTCTTC
NA,TRBJ1-1,NA,TRBV28,CASSFRGALNTEAFF,TGTGCCAGCAGTTTCCGGGGGGCGTTGAACACTGAAGCTTTCTTT
NA,TRBJ2-3,TRBD2,TRBV28,CASERGGSTDTQYF,TGTGCCAGCGAACGGGGGGGGAGCACAGATACGCAGTATTTT
NA,TRBJ2-5,TRBD1,TRBV15,CATSRNRGETQYF,TGTGCCACCAGCAGGAACAGGGGAGAGACCCAGTACTTC
few,TRBJ2-7,NA,TRBV29-1,CSVEDSQGTNEQYF,TGCAGCGTTGAAGATTCTCAGGGGACTAACGAGCAGTACTTC
once,TRBJ2-1,TRBD2,TRBV3-1/TRBV3-2,CASSTKSGTSGGAYNEQFF,TGTGCCAGCAGCACGAAGTCCGGGACTAGCGGGGGGGCCTACAATGAGCAGTTCTTC
NA,TRBJ2-5,NA,TRBV15,CATSNPKQGGETQYF,TGTGCCACCAGCAACCCTAAGCAAGGCGGAGAGACCCAGTACTTC
NA,TRBJ2-3,NA,TRBV7-9,CASSLLSGVRTDTQYF,TGTGCCAGCAGCTTATTGTCGGGGGTTCGCACAGATACGCAGTATTTT
NA,TRBJ2-1,TRBD1,TRBV19,CASTARDRVFDEQFF,TGTGCCAGTACCGCCCGGGACAGGGTTTTCGATGAGCAGTTCTTC
NA,TRBJ2-5,TRBD2,TRBV7-2,CASSPGTSGGRLRETQYF,TGTGCCAGCAGCCCGGGGACTAGCGGGGGGCGGCTACGAGAGACCCAGTACTTC
NA,TRBJ2-3,NA,TRBV7-9,CASSLISDTQYF,TGTGCCAGCAGCTTAATCTCGGATACGCAGTATTTT
NA,TRBJ2-4,TRBD2,TRBV29-1,CSGTSGGAHKNIQYF,TGCAGCGGGACTAGCGGGGGGGCGCACAAGAACATTCAGTACTTC
NA,TRBJ2-7,TRBD1,TRBV9,CASSVAPDRGGEQYF,TGTGCCAGCAGCGTAGCACCGGACAGGGGTGGCGAGCAGTACTTC
NA,TRBJ2-1,TRBD2,TRBV4-2,CASSQAGGRWEQFF,TGTGCCAGCAGCCAGGCGGGGGGGCGGTGGGAGCAGTTCTTC